This T cell receptor beta chain came from a study of blood T cell repertoires in COVID-19. Study details: In each case, the material was cDNA or gDNA derived from T cells, B-cell-depleted T cells, or PBMCs.

The germline V gene has CDR1 SQVTM and CDR2 ANQGSEA. This CDR3 is 14 amino acids long. After removal of 7 bases from V and 8 bases from J, the junction contained 13 bases not matched to a gene. Profiling relied on immunoSEQ multiplex PCR, and the TCRdb table lists in-frame clones only, not all of them. The table includes 100,000 to 150,000 clones, around 89% detected once. The gene calls are TRBV29-1 and TRBJ1-1, with 10 positions matching TRBD1. The receptor comes from a man aged 55 to 70 with COVID-19, enrolled during active disease. Sequencing was performed on peripheral blood. The DNA for the CDR3 is TGCAGCGGAGGGGGCGGGACAGGGGAATTCGAAGCTTTCTTT. It specifies CSGGGGTGEFEAFF.